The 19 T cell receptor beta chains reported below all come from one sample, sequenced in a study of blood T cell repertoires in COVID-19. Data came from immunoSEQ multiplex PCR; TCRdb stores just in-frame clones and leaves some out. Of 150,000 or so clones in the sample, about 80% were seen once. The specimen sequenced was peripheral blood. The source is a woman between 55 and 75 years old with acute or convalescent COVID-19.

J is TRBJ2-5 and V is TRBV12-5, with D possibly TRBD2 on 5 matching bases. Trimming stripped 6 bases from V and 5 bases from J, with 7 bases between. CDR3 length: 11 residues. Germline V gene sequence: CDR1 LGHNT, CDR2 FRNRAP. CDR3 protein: CASGLGETQYF. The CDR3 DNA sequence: TGTGCTAGTGGACTAGGGGAGACCCAGTACTTC.

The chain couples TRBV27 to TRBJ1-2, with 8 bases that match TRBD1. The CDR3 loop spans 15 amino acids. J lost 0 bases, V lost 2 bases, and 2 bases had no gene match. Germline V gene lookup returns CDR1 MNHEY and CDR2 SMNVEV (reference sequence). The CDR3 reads CASSLDRGANYGYTF. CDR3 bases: TGTGCCAGCAGTTTAGACAGGGGAGCTAACTATGGCTACACCTTC.

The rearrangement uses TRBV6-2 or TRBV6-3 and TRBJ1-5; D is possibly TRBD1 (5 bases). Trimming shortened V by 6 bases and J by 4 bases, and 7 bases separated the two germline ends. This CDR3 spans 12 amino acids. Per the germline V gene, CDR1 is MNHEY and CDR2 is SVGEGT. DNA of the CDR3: TGTGCCAGCAGCCACAGGAATCAGCCCCAGCATTTT. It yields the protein CASSHRNQPQHF.

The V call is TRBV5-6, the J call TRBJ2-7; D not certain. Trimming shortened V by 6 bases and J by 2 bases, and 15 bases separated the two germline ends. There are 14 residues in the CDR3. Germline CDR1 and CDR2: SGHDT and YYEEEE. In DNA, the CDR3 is TGTGCCAGCACCCATAGAAACCCCCCCTACGAGCAGTACGTC. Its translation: CASTHRNPPYEQYV.

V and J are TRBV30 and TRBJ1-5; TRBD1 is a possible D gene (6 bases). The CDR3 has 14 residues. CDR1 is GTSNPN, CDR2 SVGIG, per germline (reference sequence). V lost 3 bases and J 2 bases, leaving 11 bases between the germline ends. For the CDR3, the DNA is TGTGCCTGGAGCAGGGGTTCTGGCAATCAGCCCCAGCATTTT. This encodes CAWSRGSGNQPQHF.

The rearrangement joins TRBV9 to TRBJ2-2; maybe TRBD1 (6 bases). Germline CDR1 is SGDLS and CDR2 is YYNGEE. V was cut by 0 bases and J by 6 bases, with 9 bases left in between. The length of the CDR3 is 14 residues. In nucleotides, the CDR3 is TGTGCCAGCAGCGTAGGACAGGTCGCCGGGGAGCTGTTTTTT. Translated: CASSVGQVAGELFF.

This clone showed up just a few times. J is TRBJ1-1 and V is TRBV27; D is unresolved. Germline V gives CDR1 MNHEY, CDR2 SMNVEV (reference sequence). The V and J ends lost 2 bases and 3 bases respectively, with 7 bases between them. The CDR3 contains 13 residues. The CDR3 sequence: CASSLRGDTEAFF. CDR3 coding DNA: TGTGCCAGCAGTTTACGCGGAGACACTGAAGCTTTCTTT.

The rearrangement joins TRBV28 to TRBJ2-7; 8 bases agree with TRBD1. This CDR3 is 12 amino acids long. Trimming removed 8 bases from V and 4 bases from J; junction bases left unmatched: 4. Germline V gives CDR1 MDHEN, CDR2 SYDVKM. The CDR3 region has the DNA TGTGCCAGCGGGGACAGGATTTACGAGCAGTACGTC. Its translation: CASGDRIYEQYV.

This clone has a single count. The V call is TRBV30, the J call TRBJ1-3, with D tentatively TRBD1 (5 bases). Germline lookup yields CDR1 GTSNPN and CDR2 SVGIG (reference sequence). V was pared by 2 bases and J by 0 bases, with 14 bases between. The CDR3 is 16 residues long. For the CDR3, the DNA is TGTGCCTGGAGTCCGCTAGGGGCTTCCTCTGGAAACACCATATATTTT. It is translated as CAWSPLGASSGNTIYF.

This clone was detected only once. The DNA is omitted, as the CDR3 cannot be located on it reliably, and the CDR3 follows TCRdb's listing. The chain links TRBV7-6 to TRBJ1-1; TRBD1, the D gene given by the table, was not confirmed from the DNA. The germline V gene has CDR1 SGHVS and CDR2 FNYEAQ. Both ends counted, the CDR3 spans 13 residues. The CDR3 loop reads CAITQGVGQGSFF.

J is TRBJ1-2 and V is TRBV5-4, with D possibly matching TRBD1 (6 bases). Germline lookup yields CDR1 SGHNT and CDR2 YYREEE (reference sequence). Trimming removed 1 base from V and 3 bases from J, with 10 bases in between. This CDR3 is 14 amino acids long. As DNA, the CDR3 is TGTGCCAGCAGCTTGACAGGGTGGGACTATGGCTACACCTTC. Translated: CASSLTGWDYGYTF.

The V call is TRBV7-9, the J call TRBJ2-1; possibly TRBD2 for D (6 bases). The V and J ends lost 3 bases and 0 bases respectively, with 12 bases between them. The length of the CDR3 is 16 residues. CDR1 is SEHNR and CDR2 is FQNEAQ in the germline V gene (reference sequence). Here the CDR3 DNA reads TGTGCCAGCAGCTTGGGTCGGGGGAGCTCCTACAATGAGCAGTTCTTC. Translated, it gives CASSLGRGSSYNEQFF.

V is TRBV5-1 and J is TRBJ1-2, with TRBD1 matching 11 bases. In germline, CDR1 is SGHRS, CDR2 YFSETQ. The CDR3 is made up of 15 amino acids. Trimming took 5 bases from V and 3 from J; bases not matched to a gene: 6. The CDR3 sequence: CASRRGQGADYGYTF. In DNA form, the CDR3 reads TGCGCCAGCAGACGAGGACAGGGGGCAGACTATGGCTACACCTTC. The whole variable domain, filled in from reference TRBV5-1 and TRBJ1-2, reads KAGVTQTPRYLIKTRGQQVTLSCSPISGHRSVSWYQQTPGQGLQFLFEYFSETQRNKGNFPGRFSGRQFSNSRSEMNVSTLELGDSALYLCASRRGQGADYGYTFGSGTRLTVV.

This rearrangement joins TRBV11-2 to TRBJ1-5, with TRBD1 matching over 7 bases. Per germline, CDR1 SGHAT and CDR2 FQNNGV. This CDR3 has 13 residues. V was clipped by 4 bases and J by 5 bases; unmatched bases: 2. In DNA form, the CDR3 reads TGTGCCAGCAGCTCCCAGGGGGATCAGCCCCAGCATTTT. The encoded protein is CASSSQGDQPQHF.

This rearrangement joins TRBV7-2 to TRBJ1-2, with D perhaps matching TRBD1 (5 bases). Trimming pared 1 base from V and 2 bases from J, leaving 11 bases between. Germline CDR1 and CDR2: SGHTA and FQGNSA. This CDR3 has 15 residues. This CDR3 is CASSLGPNRNYGYTF. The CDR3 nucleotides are TGTGCCAGCAGCTTAGGTCCCAACAGGAACTATGGCTACACCTTC.

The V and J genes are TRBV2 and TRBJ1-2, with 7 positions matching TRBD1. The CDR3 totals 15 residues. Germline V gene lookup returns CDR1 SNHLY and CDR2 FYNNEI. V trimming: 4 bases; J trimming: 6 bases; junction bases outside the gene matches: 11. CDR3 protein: CASSALTGPSDGYTF. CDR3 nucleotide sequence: TGTGCCAGCAGTGCCTTGACAGGGCCGTCCGATGGCTACACCTTC.

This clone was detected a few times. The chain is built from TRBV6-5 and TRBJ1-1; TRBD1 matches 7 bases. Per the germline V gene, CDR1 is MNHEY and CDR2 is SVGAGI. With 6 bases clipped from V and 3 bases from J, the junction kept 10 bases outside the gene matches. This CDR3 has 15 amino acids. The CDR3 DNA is TGTGCCAGCAGCTCACGCCAGGGGGTAGACACTGAAGCTTTCTTT. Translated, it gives CASSSRQGVDTEAFF.

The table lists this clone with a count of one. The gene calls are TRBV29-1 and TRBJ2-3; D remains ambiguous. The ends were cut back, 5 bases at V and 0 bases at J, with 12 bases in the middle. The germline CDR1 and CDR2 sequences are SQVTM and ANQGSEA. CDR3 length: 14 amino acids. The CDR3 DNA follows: TGCAGCGTTCGACTGGAGACTAGCACAGATACGCAGTATTTT. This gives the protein CSVRLETSTDTQYF.

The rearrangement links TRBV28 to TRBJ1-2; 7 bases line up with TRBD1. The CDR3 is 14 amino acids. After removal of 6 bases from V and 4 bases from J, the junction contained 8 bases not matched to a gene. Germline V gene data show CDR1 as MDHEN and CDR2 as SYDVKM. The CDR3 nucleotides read TGTGCCAGCAGCCCCGGACAGGCCCCCTATGGCTACACCTTC. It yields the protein CASSPGQAPYGYTF.